Presented here are 27 T cell receptor beta chains from one specimen sequenced in a study of OX40 agonist ivuxolimab in advanced cancers. This table comes from immunoSEQ multiplex PCR, and its TCRdb copy is limited to in-frame clones, with some not included. The repertoire consists of over 13,000 clones, with 60% to 80% occurring once and the leading ten covering 36%. Sequencing was performed on CD4+ or CD8+ T cells sorted from blood, taken in a trial of the OX40 agonist ivuxolimab. These receptors were obtained from an adult with an advanced solid tumor such as melanoma, head and neck, liver or kidney cancer.

This clone was detected only a few times. The chain joins TRBV2 to TRBJ2-3; D uncertain. This CDR3 spans 14 amino acids. V lost 6 bases and J 1 base, leaving 11 bases between the germline ends. Germline loops: CDR1 SNHLY, CDR2 FYNNEI. CDR3 sequence reads: CASRPGRGTDTQYF. CDR3 nucleotide sequence: TGTGCCAGCAGGCCGGGTCGGGGCACAGATACGCAGTATTTT.

The V and J genes are TRBV28 and TRBJ1-1; no clear D gene. Trimming removed 7 bases from V and 5 bases from J, with 11 bases in between. The CDR3 covers 12 residues. From germline, CDR1 is MDHEN and CDR2 SYDVKM. Here the CDR3 reads CASNNVATEAFF. The CDR3 DNA is TGTGCCAGCAACAACGTAGCTACTGAAGCTTTCTTT.

The chain uses TRBV10-2 and TRBJ2-7; D not resolved. Trimming left V 5 bases short and J 2 bases short, with 4 bases between. The CDR3 spans 11 residues. Germline V gene lookup returns CDR1 WSHSY and CDR2 SAAADI. CDR3 in DNA: TGCGCCAGCAGTTGGACCTACGAGCAGTACTTC. This codes for CASSWTYEQYF.

The rearrangement uses TRBV4-1 and TRBJ2-7, with D unclear. The CDR3 has 11 amino acids. The V and J ends lost 3 bases and 4 bases respectively, with 4 bases between them. The germline gives CDR1 MGHRA, CDR2 YSYEKL. For the CDR3, the DNA is TGCGCCAGCAGCCATGGGTACGAGCAGTACTTC. Translated, it gives CASSHGYEQYF.

The chain employs TRBV5-6 and TRBJ2-2; 9 nucleotides agree with TRBD2. The CDR3 runs 16 residues. Germline V CDR1 and CDR2: SGHDT, YYEEEE. V was pared by 2 bases and J by 3 bases, with 5 bases of the junction left unmatched. The DNA for the CDR3 is TGTGCCAGCAGCTTAGGGCGGGAGGGCGACACCGGGGAGCTGTTTTTT. As protein: CASSLGREGDTGELFF.

The V call is TRBV7-9, the J call TRBJ2-7, with TRBD2 matching over 15 bases. Germline values: CDR1 SEHNR, CDR2 FQNEAQ (reference sequence). There are 17 residues in the CDR3. V gave up 5 bases and J gave up 4 bases; unmatched junction bases: 9. In nucleotides, the CDR3 is TGTGCCAGCAGCCCGGGACTAGCGGGAGGACCGGGGTACGAGCAGTACTTC. This encodes CASSPGLAGGPGYEQYF.

The chain employs TRBV13 and TRBJ2-7, with TRBD2 identical over 10 bases. This CDR3 contains 14 residues. The V gene end was trimmed by 3 bases and the J gene end by 3 bases; junction bases not matched to a gene: 2. Per the germline V gene, CDR1 is PRHDT and CDR2 is FYEKMQ (reference sequence). CDR3 coding DNA: TGTGCCAGCAGCTTCAGCGGGAGGGGCTACGAGCAGTACTTC. The encoded protein is CASSFSGRGYEQYF.

The rearrangement joins TRBV7-8 to TRBJ2-5; TRBD2 aligns across 12 bases. Looked up from germline, CDR1 is SGHVS and CDR2 is FQNEAQ. V was clipped by 4 bases and J by 3 bases; unmatched bases: 15. This CDR3 has 19 residues. CDR3 bases: TGTGCCAGCAGCTCCCCGGCGTCTAGCGGGAGGGCCAGGGAAGAGACCCAGTACTTC. Translation gives CASSSPASSGRAREETQYF.

A single count supports this clone. The chain has TRBV27 and TRBJ1-3; a weak D match, TRBD1 (6 bases). V was shortened by 0 bases and J by 2 bases, with 8 bases between the two germline ends. The V gene's germline CDR1 is MNHEY and CDR2 SMNVEV (reference sequence). CDR3 length: 15 residues. CDR3 in DNA: TGTGCCAGCAGTTTATCACAGGGACCTGGAAACACCATATATTTT. Protein product: CASSLSQGPGNTIYF.

The chain recombines TRBV11-2 with TRBJ2-2; 9 bases align to TRBD2. The V gene end was trimmed by 11 bases and the J gene end by 3 bases; junction bases not matched to a gene: 16. The germline CDR1 and CDR2 sequences are SGHAT and FQNNGV. The length of the CDR3 is 17 residues. CDR3 protein: CAEIPASGEDDTGELFF. The CDR3, as DNA: TGTGCCGAAATTCCGGCTAGCGGGGAGGACGACACCGGGGAGCTGTTTTTT.

This clone was recorded a few times. V and J are TRBV7-2 and TRBJ2-4, with TRBD1 as a possible D gene (5 bases). V shed 1 base and J shed 6 bases, with 25 bases lying between them. The CDR3 totals 19 residues. Germline loops: CDR1 SGHTA, CDR2 FQGNSA. The CDR3 DNA sequence: TGTGCCAGCAGCTTAGAAGACGACACACTAAGGGGAAGTAGAAACATTCAGTACTTC. Its translation is CASSLEDDTLRGSRNIQYF.

In this sample, this clone turned up a few times. This CDR3 reads CASALGPRTEAFF. The CDR3 DNA follows: TGTGCCAGCGCACTGGGGCCTCGCACTGAAGCTTTCTTT. The gene calls are TRBV19 and TRBJ1-1; D is possibly TRBD1 (5 bases). The V gene lost 9 bases and the J gene lost 4 bases, with 15 bases spanning the gap. The germline V gene encodes CDR1 LNHDA and CDR2 SQIVND (reference sequence). This CDR3 has 13 amino acids.

The V and J genes are TRBV7-9 and TRBJ2-5; D possibly corresponds to TRBD1 (5 bases). CDR1 SEHNR and CDR2 FQNEAQ come from the germline V gene (reference sequence). V lost 3 bases and J 2 bases, leaving 7 bases between the germline ends. The CDR3 contains 13 residues. Here the CDR3 DNA reads TGTGCCAGCAGCTTTCAGGGTCAAGAGACCCAGTACTTC. This gives the protein CASSFQGQETQYF.

This sequence joins TRBV7-3 and TRBJ1-2, with TRBD1 identical over 9 bases. There are 15 residues in the CDR3. V gave up 5 bases and J gave up 4 bases; unmatched junction bases: 8. Germline V gene lookup returns CDR1 SGHTA and CDR2 FQGTGA. CDR3 sequence: CASSRKQGAIYGYTF. For the CDR3, the DNA is TGTGCCAGCAGCAGAAAACAGGGGGCAATCTATGGCTACACCTTC.

In this sample, this clone turned up a few times. The rearrangement uses TRBV25-1 and TRBJ2-1; no firm D call. This CDR3 has 10 residues. Germline CDR1 is MGHDK and CDR2 is SYGVNS. Trimming took off 3 bases at V and 16 bases at J, with 10 bases between the two ends. The CDR3 loop reads CASSEVDIFF. The CDR3 bases are TGTGCCAGCAGTGAGGTTGACATATTCTTC. The full variable domain, rest sourced from reference TRBV25-1 and TRBJ2-1, is EADIYQTPRYLVIGTGKKITLECSQTMGHDKMYWYQQDPGMELHLIHYSYGVNSTEKGDLSSESTVSRIRTEHFPLTLESARPSHTSQYLCASSEVDIFFGPGTRLTVL.

The chain combines TRBV28 with TRBJ1-2; 9 bases are shared with TRBD1. Germline CDR1 is MDHEN and CDR2 is SYDVKM. V shed 7 bases and J 7 bases; nucleotides not matched to a gene: 10. This CDR3 contains 14 residues. For the CDR3, the DNA is TGTGCCAGCAATCAACAGGGGGCAGCAGCTGGCTACACCTTC. The encoded protein is CASNQQGAAAGYTF.

J is TRBJ2-2 and V is TRBV4-1, with D unresolved. The CDR3 runs to 13 residues. Trimming left V 1 base short and J 3 bases short, with 3 bases between. CDR1 MGHRA and CDR2 YSYEKL come from the germline V gene. The CDR3 here is CASSQVDTGELFF. The CDR3 DNA is TGCGCCAGCAGCCAAGTGGACACCGGGGAGCTGTTTTTT.

The chain joins TRBV28 to TRBJ2-7, with 11 bases aligning to TRBD1. Germline CDR1 reads MDHEN; CDR2 reads SYDVKM. The CDR3 is made up of 13 amino acids. CDR3 in amino acids: CASEGTGGDEQYF. The CDR3 DNA sequence: TGTGCGTCTGAGGGGACAGGGGGGGACGAGCAGTACTTC.

The chain uses TRBV10-2 and TRBJ1-1, with unresolved D. Germline values: CDR1 WSHSY, CDR2 SAAADI. Between the trimmed V and J ends, which lost 6 bases and 1 base, there was a span of 15 bases. This CDR3 is built from 15 residues. In DNA, the CDR3 is TGCGCCAGCAGCGACCTGTGGACGGGGAACACTGAAGCTTTCTTT. Translating gives CASSDLWTGNTEAFF.

This chain joins TRBV11-2 and TRBJ2-5, with 11 bases lining up with TRBD2. The V segment lost 8 bases and the J segment 5 bases; nucleotides outside the gene matches: 4. The CDR3 totals 13 residues. The germline gives CDR1 SGHAT, CDR2 FQNNGV. This CDR3 is CASGLAGGETQYF. CDR3 bases: TGTGCCAGCGGACTAGCGGGCGGGGAGACCCAGTACTTC.

The chain employs TRBV4-2 and TRBJ1-6, with a possible D match to TRBD1 (5 bases). The V gene lost 2 bases and the J gene lost 7 bases, with 18 bases spanning the gap. CDR1 and CDR2 from the germline V gene are LGHNA and YNFKEQ. This CDR3 spans 17 amino acids. CDR3 DNA: TGTGCCAGCAGCCAACCATGGGCAGGGATGGAGAATTCACCCCTCCACTTT. Translated: CASSQPWAGMENSPLHF.

This clone has a single count. The V call is TRBV27, the J call TRBJ1-1; 8 bases align to TRBD1. The J segment lost 0 bases and the V segment lost 3 bases, leaving 3 bases of the junction unmatched. Germline V gene sequence: CDR1 MNHEY, CDR2 SMNVEV (reference sequence). There are 15 residues in the CDR3. The CDR3 bases are TGTGCCAGCAGTTTGAAGGGACAGGTGAACACTGAAGCTTTCTTT. This encodes CASSLKGQVNTEAFF.

The chain is built from TRBV14 and TRBJ2-7; D possibly matches TRBD1 or TRBD2 (7 bases each). The germline gives CDR1 SGHDN, CDR2 FVKESK. The CDR3 extends over 17 amino acids. The germline V and J ends were trimmed by 0 bases and 3 bases, with 18 bases remaining between them. CDR3 nucleotide sequence: TGTGCCAGCAGCCAAGATCAGGGGGTCTGGGAGGGCTACGAGCAGTACTTC. Protein sequence: CASSQDQGVWEGYEQYF.

The V gene is TRBV11-2, the J gene TRBJ2-7, with 8 bases matching TRBD2. This CDR3 is built from 16 residues. In germline, CDR1 is SGHAT, CDR2 FQNNGV. V lost 6 bases and J lost 3; bases outside the gene matches: 13. The CDR3 here is CASSFFAGGLNYEQYF. CDR3 nucleotides: TGTGCCAGCAGTTTTTTCGCGGGAGGCCTTAACTACGAGCAGTACTTC.

This clone occurred once. The chain carries TRBV27 and TRBJ2-7, with D uncertain. The CDR3 contains 12 residues. Germline V gene data show CDR1 as MNHEY and CDR2 as SMNVEV (reference sequence). Trimming cost V 0 bases and J 6 bases, with 6 bases left between them. The CDR3 reads CASSLSGSEQYF. In nucleotides, the CDR3 is TGTGCCAGCAGTTTATCGGGCAGCGAGCAGTACTTC.

This clone appeared once. The rearrangement uses TRBV9 and TRBJ2-1; D may be TRBD2 (5 bases). CDR1 is SGDLS and CDR2 is YYNGEE in the germline V gene. Trimming shortened V by 3 bases and J by 6 bases, and 19 bases separated the two germline ends. The CDR3 has 16 amino acids. CDR3 protein: CASSEPNGVGPNEQFF. The DNA for the CDR3 is TGTGCCAGCAGCGAGCCAAACGGGGTCGGGCCCAATGAGCAGTTCTTC.

This clone was recorded only once. The chain links TRBV5-1 to TRBJ2-2; 11 nucleotides align to TRBD2. Germline assignment: CDR1 SGHRS and CDR2 YFSETQ. This CDR3 has 17 amino acids. Trimming removed 0 bases from V and 0 bases from J; junction bases left unmatched: 1. The CDR3 protein is CASSLELAGANTGELFF. The CDR3 nucleotides are TGCGCCAGCAGCTTGGAACTAGCGGGAGCGAACACCGGGGAGCTGTTTTTT.